The clone carrying this T cell receptor beta chain appeared many times. In germline, CDR1 is MGHDK, CDR2 SYGVNS. Trimming shortened V by 5 bases and J by 4 bases, and 14 bases separated the two germline ends. This CDR3 region has 14 residues. This library used roughly 430 ng RNA and molecular barcoded adaptors spanning alpha/delta and beta/gamma chains. TCRdb ran MiXCR on the reads and lists one entry per CDR3 protein. Of approximately 150,000 distinct CDR3 sequences in the sample, approximately 13% were seen once. The sample comes from a study of read filtering for tumor transcriptome and immune sequencing. Study as a whole: R-ISS stage counts were about eight for I, roughly 16 for II, 6 or 7 for III.

This chain links TRBV25-1 with TRBJ1-1; TRBD1 is a possible D gene (6 bases). Sequencing input: a population of CD138-negative cells sorted from bone marrow. The sequence was obtained from a donor aged 40 or older with multiple myeloma. The DNA for the CDR3 is TGTGCCAGCAGTTGGGGGGGCGCCTCCACTGAAGCTTTCTTT. Its protein product is CASSWGGASTEAFF. Full variable domain (outside the CDR3, taken from reference TRBV25-1 and TRBJ1-1): EADIYQTPRYLVIGTGKKITLECSQTMGHDKMYWYQQDPGMELHLIHYSYGVNSTEKGDLSSESTVSRIRTEHFPLTLESARPSHTSQYLCASSWGGASTEAFFGQGTRLTVV.